This is a list of T cell receptor beta chains from one sample in a study of blood T cell repertoires in COVID-19. Sequenced by immunoSEQ multiplex PCR; TCRdb stores in-frame clones only, minus some. The data hold approximately 120,000 clones, with over 75% observed a single time. Sequencing used peripheral blood. These receptors were taken from a man older than 75 with active or convalescent COVID-19. CDR3s include the opening cysteine and the closing phenylalanine or tryptophan. Each record gives: D gene, J gene, V gene, CDR3 protein, CDR3 DNA. The D gene is left open where the match is weak.

NA,TRBJ1-5,TRBV30,CAWSISLNRQINQPQHF,TGTGCCTGGAGTATCAGTCTTAATAGACAGATCAATCAGCCCCAGCATTTT
TRBD2,TRBJ2-5,TRBV7-9,CASSLATSGIFQETQYF,TGTGCCAGCAGCTTAGCGACCAGCGGGATTTTCCAAGAGACCCAGTACTTC
NA,TRBJ1-1,TRBV2,CASSVGENTEAFF,TGTGCCAGCAGTGTCGGAGAGAACACTGAAGCTTTCTTT
NA,TRBJ1-5,TRBV29-1,CSVAPGGSGQPQHF,TGCAGCGTAGCCCCGGGGGGCTCGGGTCAGCCCCAGCATTTT
NA,TRBJ1-5,TRBV4-1,CASSHLGNQPQHF,TGCGCCAGCAGCCATTTAGGCAATCAGCCCCAGCATTTT
NA,TRBJ1-6,TRBV19,CASSITLDSPNSPLHF,TGTGCCAGTAGTATAACTCTGGACAGCCCTAATTCACCCCTCCACTTT
TRBD1,TRBJ1-1,TRBV7-3,CASSPGTGREAFF,TGTGCCAGCAGCCCGGGGACAGGGCGTGAAGCTTTCTTT
NA,TRBJ1-3,TRBV2,CASINRVYDGNTIYF,TGTGCCAGCATAAACCGGGTCTACGACGGAAACACCATATATTTT
NA,TRBJ1-1,TRBV7-3,CASSLFGTGNTEAFF,TGTGCCAGCAGCTTATTCGGAACAGGGAACACTGAAGCTTTCTTT
NA,TRBJ2-5,TRBV18,CASSPGELKRAQETQYF,TGTGCCAGCTCACCCGGCGAATTAAAGCGGGCACAAGAGACCCAGTACTTC
NA,TRBJ2-5,TRBV2,CASSRGGGALETQYF,TGTGCCAGCAGTCGTGGAGGGGGCGCGTTGGAGACCCAGTACTTC
TRBD2,TRBJ2-5,TRBV29-1,CSVEGLAGERDLQETQYF,TGCAGCGTGGAGGGACTAGCGGGAGAGAGAGACTTACAAGAGACCCAGTACTTC
NA,TRBJ1-1,TRBV6-6,CASSYSGGASTEAFF,TGTGCCAGCAGTTACTCGGGGGGGGCCAGCACTGAAGCTTTCTTT
NA,TRBJ1-1,TRBV5-6,CASSPGMTEAFF,TGTGCCAGCAGCCCCGGGATGACTGAAGCTTTCTTT
TRBD1,TRBJ1-2,TRBV27,CASSSRQGGLSGYTF,TGTGCCAGCAGTTCTCGACAGGGAGGCCTTAGTGGCTACACCTTC
TRBD1,TRBJ2-2,TRBV28,CAGQGDTGELFF,TGTGCCGGACAGGGTGACACCGGGGAGCTGTTTTTT
TRBD1,TRBJ1-2,TRBV7-2,CASSPSTGAIYGYTF,TGTGCCAGCAGCCCCTCGACAGGGGCCATCTATGGCTACACCTTC
TRBD2,TRBJ2-7,TRBV7-9,CASSPGGGHYEQYF,TGTGCCAGCAGTCCCGGGGGGGGGCACTACGAGCAGTACTTC